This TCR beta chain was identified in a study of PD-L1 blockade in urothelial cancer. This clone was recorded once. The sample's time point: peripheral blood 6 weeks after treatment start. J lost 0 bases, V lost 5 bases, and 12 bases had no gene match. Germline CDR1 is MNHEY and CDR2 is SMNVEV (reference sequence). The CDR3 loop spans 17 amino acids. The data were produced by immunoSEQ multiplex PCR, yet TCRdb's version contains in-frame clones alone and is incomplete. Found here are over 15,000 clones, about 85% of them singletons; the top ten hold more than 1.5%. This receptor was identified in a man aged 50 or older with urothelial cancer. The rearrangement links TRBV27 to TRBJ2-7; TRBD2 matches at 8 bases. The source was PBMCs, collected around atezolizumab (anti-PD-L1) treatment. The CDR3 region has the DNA TGTGCCAGCAGTCCCCTTTTTCCGGGAGGGGGCTCCTACGAGCAGTACTTC. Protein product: CASSPLFPGGGSYEQYF.